This TCR beta chain stems from a study of T cell clones after liver transplantation. Measured with immunoSEQ multiplex PCR; TCRdb has only the in-frame clones, and not every one. The sample yields tens of thousands of clones, nearly 95% seen once. Germline CDR1 is MNHEY and CDR2 is SVGAGI. After removal of 6 bases from V and 7 bases from J, the junction contained 6 bases not matched to a gene. CDR3 length: 13 amino acids. This TCR was recovered from a human patient who received a liver transplant. Some T cells may be provided by the graft donor. The specimen comprised CD4+ T cells from blood, sampled about 27 months after liver transplant. This chain links TRBV6-5 with TRBJ1-2, with 9 bases fitting TRBD1. CDR3 DNA: TGTGCCAGCAGCAGGGACAGGGATGGTGGCTACACCTTC. Protein: CASSRDRDGGYTF.